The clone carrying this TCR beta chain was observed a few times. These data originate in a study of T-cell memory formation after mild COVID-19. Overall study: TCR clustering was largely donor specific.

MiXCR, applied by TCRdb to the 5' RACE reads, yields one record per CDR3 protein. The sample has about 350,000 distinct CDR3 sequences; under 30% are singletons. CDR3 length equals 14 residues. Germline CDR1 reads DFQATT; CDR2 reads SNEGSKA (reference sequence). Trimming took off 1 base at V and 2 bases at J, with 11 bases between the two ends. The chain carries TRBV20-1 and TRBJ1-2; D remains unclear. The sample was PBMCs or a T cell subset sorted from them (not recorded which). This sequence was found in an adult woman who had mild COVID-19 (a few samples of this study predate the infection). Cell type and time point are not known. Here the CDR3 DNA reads TGCAGTGCTAGAGTCCCAGCGGTAAACTATGGCTACACCTTC. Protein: CSARVPAVNYGYTF.